The sequence of this TCR beta chain was determined in a study of blood T cell repertoires in COVID-19. CDR3 length: 15 residues. The germline V gene has CDR1 MNHEY and CDR2 SVGEGT. After removal of 4 bases from V and 6 bases from J, the junction contained 11 bases not matched to a gene. Measured with immunoSEQ multiplex PCR; TCRdb has only the in-frame clones, and not every one. The data show 200,000 to 250,000 clones, 84% seen once. The chain employs TRBV6-2 or TRBV6-3 and TRBJ1-1; 7 nucleotides match TRBD1. The sequencing sample was made of PBMCs or T cells enriched from blood (not recorded which). The clonotype comes from a woman aged 40 to 49 who had recovered from COVID-19. CDR3 coding DNA: TGTGCCAGCAGTTTAGCCTTGGACAGGACCTCTGAAGCTTTCTTT. The encoded protein is CASSLALDRTSEAFF.